The 19 T cell receptor beta chains given below trace back to one sample, sequenced in a study of blood T cell repertoires in COVID-19. Profiled with immunoSEQ multiplex PCR; TCRdb holds only in-frame clones, not every one. This sample has under 200,000 clones; 88% occur once, and the top ten carry roughly 2.2%. The sample was peripheral blood. The receptors shown here come from a man aged 65-85 years with active or convalescent COVID-19.

This clone was seen just once. This sequence joins TRBV19 and TRBJ2-7, with 11 bases identical to TRBD2. V shed 10 bases, J shed 3 bases, and the junction held 5 bases outside the gene matches. Germline V gene data show CDR1 as LNHDA and CDR2 as SQIVND (reference sequence). The CDR3 is 13 amino acids. The CDR3 protein is CATGLAGRYEQYF. In DNA form, the CDR3 reads TGTGCCACCGGACTAGCGGGCCGCTACGAGCAGTACTTC. The entire variable domain, with the rest obtained from reference TRBV19 and TRBJ2-7, is as follows: DGGITQSPKYLFRKEGQNVTLSCEQNLNHDAMYWYRQDPGQGLRLIYYSQIVNDFQKGDIAEGYSVSREKKESFPLTVTSAQKNPTAFYLCATGLAGRYEQYFGPGTRLTVT.

V is TRBV7-9 and J is TRBJ1-1; no definite D call. V was cut by 4 bases and J by 0 bases, with 3 bases left in between. Germline CDR1 is SEHNR and CDR2 is FQNEAQ (reference sequence). This CDR3 region has 12 residues. CDR3 residues: CASSYMNTEAFF. The CDR3 nucleotides are TGTGCCAGCAGCTATATGAACACTGAAGCTTTCTTT.

This chain connects TRBV19 to TRBJ1-2; 8 bases fit TRBD1. CDR1 is LNHDA and CDR2 is SQIVND in the germline V gene (reference sequence). The CDR3 has 16 residues. The V and J ends lost 4 bases and 4 bases, in that order; junction bases with no gene match: 11. The CDR3 is CASSSTARGRIYGYTF. DNA of the CDR3: TGTGCCAGTAGTAGCACCGCCAGGGGGCGCATCTATGGCTACACCTTC.

The chain recombines TRBV2 with TRBJ1-6; D uncertain. V was cut by 6 bases and J by 7 bases, with 10 bases left in between. Germline assignment: CDR1 SNHLY and CDR2 FYNNEI. The CDR3 is 13 residues long. CDR3 sequence (DNA): TGTGCCAGCAGGTACACAGTGAATTCACCCCTCCACTTT. Residues: CASRYTVNSPLHF.

This clone was observed a single time. The V call is TRBV29-1, the J call TRBJ1-1; D uncertain. The ends were cut back, 5 bases at V and 0 bases at J, with 10 bases in the middle. This CDR3 is 13 amino acids long. The germline V gene encodes CDR1 SQVTM and CDR2 ANQGSEA. The CDR3 DNA is TGCAGCGTTTCGGAACAGCTGAACACTGAAGCTTTCTTT. Translation: CSVSEQLNTEAFF.

The CDR3 DNA reads as TGTGCCAGCAGCTTAGATACGGGGGGCGGTGAAAAACTGTTTTTT. Translating gives CASSLDTGGGEKLFF. The rearrangement joins TRBV11-2 to TRBJ1-4, with a tentative D call TRBD1 (6 bases). This CDR3 is 15 amino acids long. Trimming stripped 0 bases from V and 7 bases from J, with 12 bases between. Per germline, CDR1 SGHAT and CDR2 FQNNGV.

The chain carries TRBV28 and TRBJ1-2, with 7 bases fitting TRBD1. The length of the CDR3 is 15 residues. V lost 2 bases to trimming and J lost 1 base; unmatched junction nucleotides: 4. The germline CDR1 and CDR2 sequences are MDHEN and SYDVKM. Here the CDR3 DNA reads TGTGCCAGCAGTTTACTCAGGGACAGTAACTATGGCTACACCTTC. This gives the protein CASSLLRDSNYGYTF.

V is TRBV13 and J is TRBJ2-7; possible D gene TRBD2, 5 bases. CDR1 is PRHDT, CDR2 FYEKMQ, per germline (reference sequence). This CDR3 has 15 amino acids. Trimming removed 2 bases from V and 2 bases from J, with 13 bases in between. CDR3 DNA: TGTGCCAGCAGCTTAAAAACGGGGTTACCCTACGAGCAGTACTTC. Translating gives CASSLKTGLPYEQYF.

This sequence joins TRBV12-3 or TRBV12-4 and TRBJ1-3; D possibly corresponds to TRBD1 (6 bases). The V end lost 7 bases, the J end lost 4 bases, and 11 bases lay between the germline ends. This CDR3 spans 13 amino acids. The CDR3 here is CASKQGAGNTIYF. The CDR3 DNA reads as TGTGCCAGCAAACAGGGTGCCGGAAACACCATATATTTT.

The chain links TRBV7-9 to TRBJ2-7, with 7 bases lining up with TRBD1. This CDR3 contains 15 residues. Germline-derived CDR1 and CDR2 are SEHNR and FQNEAQ (reference sequence). V shed 5 bases, J shed 1 base, and the junction held 8 bases outside the gene matches. CDR3 nucleotides: TGTGCCAGCAGCCCACGGACAGGCCGATCCTACGAGCAGTACTTC. Translating gives CASSPRTGRSYEQYF. The full variable domain, in which reference TRBV7-9 and TRBJ2-7 provide the parts outside the CDR3, is DTGVSQNPRHKITKRGQNVTFRCDPISEHNRLYWYRQTLGQGPEFLTYFQNEAQLEKSRLLSDRFSAERPKGSFSTLEIQRTEQGDSAMYLCASSPRTGRSYEQYFGPGTRLTVT.

The chain couples TRBV27 to TRBJ2-1, with D perhaps matching TRBD2 (5 bases). The CDR3 spans 14 residues. CDR1 MNHEY and CDR2 SMNVEV come from the germline V gene (reference sequence). V shed 6 bases and J shed 0 bases, with 9 bases lying between them. The chain's CDR3 is CASRAASSYNEQFF. CDR3 coding DNA: TGTGCCAGCAGAGCGGCAAGCTCCTACAATGAGCAGTTCTTC.

This chain joins TRBV7-9 and TRBJ2-1; 10 nucleotides align to TRBD1. Germline lookup yields CDR1 SEHNR and CDR2 FQNEAQ (reference sequence). There are 17 residues in the CDR3. The trim removed 5 bases at V and 0 bases at J, leaving 7 bases unmatched. The CDR3 region has the DNA TGTGCCAGCAGCGGGGGACAGGGGTCCTTCTCCTACAATGAGCAGTTCTTC. Translating gives CASSGGQGSFSYNEQFF.

The gene calls are TRBV29-1 and TRBJ1-1; D possibly corresponds to TRBD1 (6 bases). CDR3 length: 14 residues. Per germline, CDR1 SQVTM and CDR2 ANQGSEA. V gave up 8 bases and J gave up 0 bases, with 16 bases separating them. CDR3 loop: CSSWGRVMNTEAFF. CDR3 nucleotides: TGCAGCTCTTGGGGGCGGGTTATGAACACTGAAGCTTTCTTT. Complete variable domain (other parts from reference TRBV29-1 and TRBJ1-1): SAVISQKPSRDICQRGTSLTIQCQVDSQVTMMFWYRQQPGQSLTLIATANQGSEATYESGFVIDKFPISRPNLTFSTLTVSNMSPEDSSIYLCSSWGRVMNTEAFFGQGTRLTVV.

The gene calls are TRBV6-4 and TRBJ2-7; 8 nucleotides align to TRBD1. V lost 2 bases to trimming and J lost 6 bases; unmatched junction nucleotides: 12. Germline lookup yields CDR1 MRHNA and CDR2 SNTAGT. The CDR3 is 16 residues long. As DNA, the CDR3 is TGTGCCAGCAGTGACGACAGGGGCTTTCTTCTACTCGAGCAGTACTTC. Protein product: CASSDDRGFLLLEQYF.

This clone was detected only a few times. V usage is TRBV29-1 and J usage is TRBJ1-4, with no clear D. CDR3 length: 12 amino acids. The germline V gene encodes CDR1 SQVTM and CDR2 ANQGSEA. Trimming stripped 5 bases from V and 10 bases from J, with 14 bases between. Here the CDR3 DNA reads TGCAGCGTTCAACAGTTCGTTGGAAAACTGTTTTTT. Translation gives CSVQQFVGKLFF.

The chain has TRBV7-2 and TRBJ2-5; D unclear. Trimming took 7 bases from V and 2 from J, leaving 11 bases between them. The CDR3 totals 13 residues. Germline loops: CDR1 SGHTA, CDR2 FQGNSA. CDR3 nucleotide sequence: TGTGCCAGCAACACTATGTGGCAAGAGACCCAGTACTTC. Its translation is CASNTMWQETQYF.

The chain links TRBV2 to TRBJ1-5; D might be TRBD1 (5 bases). The V end was cut by 5 bases, the J end by 4 bases, with 15 bases between. This CDR3 has 15 amino acids. CDR1 SNHLY and CDR2 FYNNEI come from the germline V gene. The chain's CDR3 is CASSLDDRPNQPQHF. The DNA of the CDR3 is TGTGCCAGCAGTTTGGACGACAGACCAAATCAGCCCCAGCATTTT.

CDR3 protein: CASSFLTSGSGETQYF. The CDR3 coding sequence is TGTGCCAGCAGTTTCCTAACTAGCGGGAGTGGAGAGACCCAGTACTTC. The rearrangement uses TRBV6-2 or TRBV6-3 and TRBJ2-5, with TRBD2 identical over 11 bases. Losses at the gene ends were 4 bases for V and 4 bases for J; bases not matched to a gene: 8. The length of the CDR3 is 16 residues. Germline lookup yields CDR1 MNHEY and CDR2 SVGEGT.

The chain employs TRBV30 and TRBJ1-4; a weak D match, TRBD1 (5 bases). The germline V and J ends were trimmed by 3 bases and 5 bases, with 13 bases remaining between them. The length of the CDR3 is 14 residues. Germline CDR1 and CDR2: GTSNPN and SVGIG (reference sequence). CDR3 coding DNA: TGTGCCTGGAGACCGGGACTAGCGAATGAAAAACTGTTTTTT. It translates to CAWRPGLANEKLFF.